The T cell receptor beta chain under discussion was sequenced for a study of cytomegalovirus exposure and HLA in healthy donors. The CDR3 sequence is 15 residues long. The germline CDR1 and CDR2 sequences are SGHVS and FNYEAQ. V lost 2 bases, J lost 7 bases, and 6 bases stayed unmatched. The PCR made use of 60 Vbeta and 13 Jbeta primers. Clones were read by immunoSEQ multiplex PCR, and TCRdb kept only the in-frame ones, dropping some. Among fewer than 150,000 clones listed, around 70% were seen once. Healthy bone marrow donors made up the donors. The clonotype was recovered from a woman in her forties or fifties in good health and CMV-seropositive. The gene calls are TRBV7-6 and TRBJ2-2; 8 positions match TRBD2. Sequenced sample: PBMCs. CDR3 DNA: TGTGCCAGCAGCTTATCGCGGGGGGCTGGCGGGGAGCTGTTTTTT. It translates to CASSLSRGAGGELFF.